This T cell receptor (beta chain) was found in a study of blood T cell repertoires in COVID-19. As for the study in general: The origin of the acute and convalescent COVID-19 samples was the United States, Italy and Spain. T cells, B-cell-depleted T cells, or PBMCs supplied cDNA or gDNA.

This CDR3 comprises 12 residues. Germline lookup yields CDR1 MDHEN and CDR2 SYDVKM. V was clipped by 2 bases and J by 5 bases, with 4 bases between them. Methods used by the authors: Using reference gene primer amplification, nucleated cell counts were estimated. TCRdb keeps only in-frame clones here, not all; method: immunoSEQ multiplex PCR. The DNA was the basis for D and trimming; V, J and clone size are from that table. The table lists 40,000 to 50,000 clones, more than 75% of them singletons, with 4.8% in the top ten. This receptor was obtained from a human donor in a cohort sampled during active COVID-19. The sequenced sample was peripheral blood. The V call is TRBV28, the J call TRBJ1-5; D gene uncertain. The CDR3 DNA is TGTGCCAGCAGTTTAGAGTATCAGCCCCAGCATTTT. Translation gives CASSLEYQPQHF.